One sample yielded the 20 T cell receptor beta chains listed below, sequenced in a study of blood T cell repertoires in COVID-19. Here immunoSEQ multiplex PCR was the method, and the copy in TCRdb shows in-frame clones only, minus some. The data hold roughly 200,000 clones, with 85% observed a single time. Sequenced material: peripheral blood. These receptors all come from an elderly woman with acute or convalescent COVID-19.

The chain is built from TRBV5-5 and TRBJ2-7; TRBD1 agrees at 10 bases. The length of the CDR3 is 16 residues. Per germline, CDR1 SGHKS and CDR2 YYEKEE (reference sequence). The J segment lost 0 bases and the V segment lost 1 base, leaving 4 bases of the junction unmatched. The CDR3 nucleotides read TGTGCCAGCAGCTTGACCGGGACAGGGGTCTCCTACGAGCAGTACTTC. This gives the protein CASSLTGTGVSYEQYF.

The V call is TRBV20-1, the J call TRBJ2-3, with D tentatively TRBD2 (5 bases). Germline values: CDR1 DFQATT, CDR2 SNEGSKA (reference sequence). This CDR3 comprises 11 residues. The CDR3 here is CTPWTPDTQYF. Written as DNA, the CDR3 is TGCACCCCCTGGACTCCAGATACGCAGTATTTT.

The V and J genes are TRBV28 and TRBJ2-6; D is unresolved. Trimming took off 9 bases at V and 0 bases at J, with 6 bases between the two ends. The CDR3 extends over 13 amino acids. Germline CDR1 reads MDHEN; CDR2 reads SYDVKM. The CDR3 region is CASLYSGANVLTF. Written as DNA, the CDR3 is TGTGCCAGTCTCTACTCTGGGGCCAACGTCCTGACTTTC.

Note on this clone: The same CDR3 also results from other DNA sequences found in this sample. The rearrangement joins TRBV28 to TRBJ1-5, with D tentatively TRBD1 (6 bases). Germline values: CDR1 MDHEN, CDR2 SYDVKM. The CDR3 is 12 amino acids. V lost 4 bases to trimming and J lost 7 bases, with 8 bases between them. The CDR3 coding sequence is TGTGCCAGCAGTTCTAGGGGGCAGCCCCAGCATTTT. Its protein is CASSSRGQPQHF. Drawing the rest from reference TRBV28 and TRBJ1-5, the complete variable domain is DVKVTQSSRYLVKRTGEKVFLECVQDMDHENMFWYRQDPGLGLRLIYFSYDVKMKEKGDIPEGYSVSREKKERFSLILESASTNQTSMYLCASSSRGQPQHFGDGTRLSIL.

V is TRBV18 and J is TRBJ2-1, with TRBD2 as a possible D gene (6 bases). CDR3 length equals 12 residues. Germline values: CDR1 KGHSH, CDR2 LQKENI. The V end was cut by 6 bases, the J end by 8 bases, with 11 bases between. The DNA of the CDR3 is TGTGCCAGCTCTGAAGAGCGGGATGAGCAGTTCTTC. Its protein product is CASSEERDEQFF.

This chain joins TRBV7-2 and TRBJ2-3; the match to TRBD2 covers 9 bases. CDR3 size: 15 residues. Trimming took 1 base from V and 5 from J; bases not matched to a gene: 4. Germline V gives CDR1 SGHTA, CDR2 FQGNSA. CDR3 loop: CASSLGGSGGDTQYF. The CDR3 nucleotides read TGTGCCAGCAGCTTAGGTGGTAGCGGGGGAGATACGCAGTATTTT.

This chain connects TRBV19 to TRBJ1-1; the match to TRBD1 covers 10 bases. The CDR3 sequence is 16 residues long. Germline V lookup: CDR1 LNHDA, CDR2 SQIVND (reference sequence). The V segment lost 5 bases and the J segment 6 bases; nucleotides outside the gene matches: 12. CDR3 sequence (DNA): TGTGCCAGTAGTTCCCTGGGGACAGGGGTTGTTGCTGAAGCTTTCTTT. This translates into CASSSLGTGVVAEAFF.

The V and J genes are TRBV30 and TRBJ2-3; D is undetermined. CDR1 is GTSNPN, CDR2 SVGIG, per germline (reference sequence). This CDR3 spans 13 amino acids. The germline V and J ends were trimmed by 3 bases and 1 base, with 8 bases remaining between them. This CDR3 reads CAWSVAGTDTQYF. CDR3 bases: TGTGCCTGGAGCGTCGCGGGCACAGATACGCAGTATTTT. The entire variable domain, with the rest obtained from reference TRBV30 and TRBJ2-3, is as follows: SQTIHQWPATLVQPVGSPLSLECTVEGTSNPNLYWYRQAAGRGLQLLFYSVGIGQISSEVPQNLSASRPQDRQFILSSKKLLLSDSGFYLCAWSVAGTDTQYFGPGTRLTVL.

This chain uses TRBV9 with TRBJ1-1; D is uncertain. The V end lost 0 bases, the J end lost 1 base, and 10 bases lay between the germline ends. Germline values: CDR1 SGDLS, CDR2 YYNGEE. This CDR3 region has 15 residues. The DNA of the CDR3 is TGTGCCAGCAGCGTAGTAGAAGGGAGGAACACTGAAGCTTTCTTT. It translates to CASSVVEGRNTEAFF. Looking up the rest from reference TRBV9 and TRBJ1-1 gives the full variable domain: DSGVTQTPKHLITATGQRVTLRCSPRSGDLSVYWYQQSLDQGLQFLIQYYNGEERAKGNILERFSAQQFPDLHSELNLSSLELGDSALYFCASSVVEGRNTEAFFGQGTRLTVV.

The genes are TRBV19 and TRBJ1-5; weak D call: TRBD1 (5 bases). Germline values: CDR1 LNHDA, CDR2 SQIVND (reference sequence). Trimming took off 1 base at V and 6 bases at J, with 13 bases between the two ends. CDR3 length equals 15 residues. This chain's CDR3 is CASSIAAHRPQPQHF. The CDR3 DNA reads TGTGCCAGTAGTATAGCTGCGCACAGGCCTCAGCCCCAGCATTTT.

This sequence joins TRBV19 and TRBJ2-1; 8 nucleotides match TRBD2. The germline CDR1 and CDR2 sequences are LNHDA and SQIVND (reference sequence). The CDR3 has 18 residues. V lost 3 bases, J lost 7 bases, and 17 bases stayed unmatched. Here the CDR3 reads CASSIYYGSGGAPNEQFF. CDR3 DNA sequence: TGTGCCAGTAGTATTTATTATGGGTCGGGAGGGGCCCCTAATGAGCAGTTCTTC.

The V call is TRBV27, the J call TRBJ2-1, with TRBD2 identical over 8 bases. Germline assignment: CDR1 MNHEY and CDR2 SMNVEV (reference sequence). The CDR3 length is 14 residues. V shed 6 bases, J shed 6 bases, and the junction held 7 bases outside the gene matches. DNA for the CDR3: TGTGCCAGCAGCGTTACCGGGACTAGCAATGAGCAGTTCTTC. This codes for CASSVTGTSNEQFF.

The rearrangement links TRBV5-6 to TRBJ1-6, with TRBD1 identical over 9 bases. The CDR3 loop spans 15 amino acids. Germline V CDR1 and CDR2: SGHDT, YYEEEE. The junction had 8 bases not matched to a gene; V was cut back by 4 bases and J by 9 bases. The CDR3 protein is CASSPLDRGSSPLHF. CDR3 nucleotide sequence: TGTGCCAGCAGCCCGCTGGACAGGGGAAGTTCACCCCTCCACTTT.

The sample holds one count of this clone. The CDR3: CASSHWGGRNTGELFF. The CDR3 nucleotides read TGTGCCAGCAGCCATTGGGGCGGAAGGAACACCGGGGAGCTGTTTTTT. V gene TRBV14 combines with J gene TRBJ2-2, with a tentative D call TRBD1 (5 bases). V was shortened by 3 bases and J by 1 base, with 12 bases between the two germline ends. The germline CDR1 and CDR2 sequences are SGHDN and FVKESK. This CDR3 is built from 16 residues.

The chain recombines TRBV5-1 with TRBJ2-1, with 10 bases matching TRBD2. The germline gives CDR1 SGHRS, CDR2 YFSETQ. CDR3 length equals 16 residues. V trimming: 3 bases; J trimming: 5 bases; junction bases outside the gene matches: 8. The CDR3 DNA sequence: TGCGCCAGCAGCTCCTCCGGGACTAGCGTAGACAATGAGCAGTTCTTC. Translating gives CASSSSGTSVDNEQFF.

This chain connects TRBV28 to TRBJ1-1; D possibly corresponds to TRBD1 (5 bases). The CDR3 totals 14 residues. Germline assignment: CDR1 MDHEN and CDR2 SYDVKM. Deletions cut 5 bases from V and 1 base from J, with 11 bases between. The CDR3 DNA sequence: TGTGCCAGCAGTACCGGACACCCGAACACTGAAGCTTTCTTT. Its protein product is CASSTGHPNTEAFF.

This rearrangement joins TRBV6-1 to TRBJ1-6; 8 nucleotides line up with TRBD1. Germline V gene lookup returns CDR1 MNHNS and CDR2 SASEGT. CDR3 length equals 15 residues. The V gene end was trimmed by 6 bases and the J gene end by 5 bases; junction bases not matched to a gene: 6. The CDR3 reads CASSLDRGHNSPLHF. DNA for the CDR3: TGTGCCAGCAGCCTCGACAGGGGACATAATTCACCCCTCCACTTT.

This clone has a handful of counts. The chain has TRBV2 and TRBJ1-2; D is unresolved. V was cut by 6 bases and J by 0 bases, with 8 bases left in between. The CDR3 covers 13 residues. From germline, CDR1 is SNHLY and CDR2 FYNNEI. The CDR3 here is CASSQQSNYGYTF. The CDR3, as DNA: TGTGCCAGCAGCCAACAATCTAACTATGGCTACACCTTC.

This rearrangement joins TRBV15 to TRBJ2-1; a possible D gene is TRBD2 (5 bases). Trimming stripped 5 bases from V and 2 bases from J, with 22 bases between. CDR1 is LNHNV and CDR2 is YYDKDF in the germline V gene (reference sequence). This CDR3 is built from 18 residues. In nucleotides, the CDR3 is TGTGCCACCAGCCACTTCCCACTGATTAGCGCTACCTACAATGAGCAGTTCTTC. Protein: CATSHFPLISATYNEQFF. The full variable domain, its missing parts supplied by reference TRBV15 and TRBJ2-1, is DAMVIQNPRYQVTQFGKPVTLSCSQTLNHNVMYWYQQKSSQAPKLLFHYYDKDFNNEADTPDNFQSRRPNTSFCFLDIRSPGLGDTAMYLCATSHFPLISATYNEQFFGPGTRLTVL.

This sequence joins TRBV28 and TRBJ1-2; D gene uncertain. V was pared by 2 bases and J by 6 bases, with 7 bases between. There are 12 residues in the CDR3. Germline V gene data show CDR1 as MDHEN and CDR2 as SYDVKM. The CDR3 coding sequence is TGTGCCAGCAGTTTAAGTAGAAATGGCTACACCTTC. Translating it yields CASSLSRNGYTF.